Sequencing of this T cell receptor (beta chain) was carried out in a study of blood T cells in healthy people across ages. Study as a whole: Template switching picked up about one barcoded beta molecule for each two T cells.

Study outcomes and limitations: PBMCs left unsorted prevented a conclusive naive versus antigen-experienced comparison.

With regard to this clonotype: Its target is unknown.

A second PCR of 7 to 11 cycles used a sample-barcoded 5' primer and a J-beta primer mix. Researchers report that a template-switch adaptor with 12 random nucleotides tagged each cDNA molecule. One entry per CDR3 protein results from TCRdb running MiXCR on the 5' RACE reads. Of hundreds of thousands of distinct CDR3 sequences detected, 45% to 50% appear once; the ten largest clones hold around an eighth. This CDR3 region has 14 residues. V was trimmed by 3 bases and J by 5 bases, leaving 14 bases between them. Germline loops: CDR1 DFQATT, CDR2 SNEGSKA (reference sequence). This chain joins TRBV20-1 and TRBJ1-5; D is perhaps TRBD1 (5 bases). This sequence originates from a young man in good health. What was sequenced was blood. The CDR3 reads CSARGTVRYQPQHF. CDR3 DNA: TGCAGTGCTAGGGGGACGGTCCGATATCAGCCCCAGCATTTT.